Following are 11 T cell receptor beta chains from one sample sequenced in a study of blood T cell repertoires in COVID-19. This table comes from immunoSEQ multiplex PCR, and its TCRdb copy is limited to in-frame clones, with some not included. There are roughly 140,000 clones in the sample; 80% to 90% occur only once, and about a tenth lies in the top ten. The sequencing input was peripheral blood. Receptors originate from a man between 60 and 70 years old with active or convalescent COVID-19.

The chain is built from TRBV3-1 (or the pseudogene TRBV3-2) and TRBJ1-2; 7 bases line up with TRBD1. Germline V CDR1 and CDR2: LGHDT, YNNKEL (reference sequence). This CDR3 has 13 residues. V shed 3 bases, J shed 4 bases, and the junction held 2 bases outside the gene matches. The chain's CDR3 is CASSHEGAYGYTF. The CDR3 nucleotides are TGTGCCAGCAGCCACGAGGGGGCCTATGGCTACACCTTC.

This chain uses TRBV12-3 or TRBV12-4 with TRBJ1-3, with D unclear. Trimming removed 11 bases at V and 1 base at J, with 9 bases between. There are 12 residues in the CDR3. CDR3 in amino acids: CAVGDSGNTIYF. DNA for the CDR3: TGTGCCGTCGGGGATTCTGGAAACACCATATATTTT.

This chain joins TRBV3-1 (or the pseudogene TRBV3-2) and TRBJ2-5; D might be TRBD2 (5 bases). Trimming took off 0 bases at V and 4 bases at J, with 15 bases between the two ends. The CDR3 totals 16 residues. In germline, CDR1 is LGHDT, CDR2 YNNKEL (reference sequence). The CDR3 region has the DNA TGTGCCAGCAGCCAAGATGTGGGAGCGGTCGGAGAGACCCAGTACTTC. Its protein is CASSQDVGAVGETQYF.

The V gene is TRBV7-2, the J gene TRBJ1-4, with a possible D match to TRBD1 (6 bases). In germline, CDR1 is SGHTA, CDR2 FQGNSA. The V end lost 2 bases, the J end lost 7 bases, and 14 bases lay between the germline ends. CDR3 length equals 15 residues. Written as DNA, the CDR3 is TGTGCCAGCAGCTTACAGCCGGGACATAGTGAAAAACTGTTTTTT. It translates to CASSLQPGHSEKLFF.

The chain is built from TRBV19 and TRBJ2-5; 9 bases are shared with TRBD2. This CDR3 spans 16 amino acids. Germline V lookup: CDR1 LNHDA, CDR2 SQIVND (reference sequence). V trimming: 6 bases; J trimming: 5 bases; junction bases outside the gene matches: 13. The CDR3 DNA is TGTGCCAGTAGCCAAGGGTTAGCGGGAGAGGTGGAGACCCAGTACTTC. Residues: CASSQGLAGEVETQYF.

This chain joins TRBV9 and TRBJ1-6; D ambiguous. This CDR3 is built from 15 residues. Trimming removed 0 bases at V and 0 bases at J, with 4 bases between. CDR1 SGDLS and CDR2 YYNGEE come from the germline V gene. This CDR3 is CASSVGSSYNSPLHF. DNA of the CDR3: TGTGCCAGCAGCGTAGGGAGCTCCTATAATTCACCCCTCCACTTT.

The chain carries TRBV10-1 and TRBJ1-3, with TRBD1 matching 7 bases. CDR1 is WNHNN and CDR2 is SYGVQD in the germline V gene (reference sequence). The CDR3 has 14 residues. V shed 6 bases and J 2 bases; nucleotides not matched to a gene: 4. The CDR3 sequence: CASSSTGPGNTIYF. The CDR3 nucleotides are TGCGCCAGCAGCTCGACAGGGCCTGGAAACACCATATATTTT.

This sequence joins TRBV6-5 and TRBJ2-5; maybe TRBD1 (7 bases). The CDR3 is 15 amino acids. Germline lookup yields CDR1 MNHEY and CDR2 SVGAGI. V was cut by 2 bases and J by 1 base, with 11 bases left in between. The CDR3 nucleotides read TGTGCCAGCAGTTACCGGAGGGGGCCCCAAGAGACCCAGTACTTC. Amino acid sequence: CASSYRRGPQETQYF.

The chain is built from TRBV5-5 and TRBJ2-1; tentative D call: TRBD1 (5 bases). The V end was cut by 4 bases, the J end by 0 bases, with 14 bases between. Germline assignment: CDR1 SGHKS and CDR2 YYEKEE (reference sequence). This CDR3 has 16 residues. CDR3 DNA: TGTGCCAGCAGCATGTCCGGACACAGCTCCTACAATGAGCAGTTCTTC. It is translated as CASSMSGHSSYNEQFF.

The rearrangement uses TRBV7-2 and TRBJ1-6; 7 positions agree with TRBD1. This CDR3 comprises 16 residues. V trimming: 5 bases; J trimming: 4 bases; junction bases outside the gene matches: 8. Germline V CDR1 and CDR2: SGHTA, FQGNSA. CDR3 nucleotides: TGTGCCAGCAGCCCCCAATCGACAGGGTATAATTCACCCCTCCACTTT. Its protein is CASSPQSTGYNSPLHF.

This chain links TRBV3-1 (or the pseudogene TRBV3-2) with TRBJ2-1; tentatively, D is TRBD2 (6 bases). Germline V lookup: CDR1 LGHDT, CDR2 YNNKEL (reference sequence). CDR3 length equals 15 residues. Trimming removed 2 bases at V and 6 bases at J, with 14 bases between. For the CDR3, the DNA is TGTGCCAGCAGCCAACCCCGACTAGAAATCAATGAGCAGTTCTTC. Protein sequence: CASSQPRLEINEQFF.